This T cell receptor (beta chain) was found in a study of blood T cell repertoires in COVID-19. Background on the study: Some COVID-19 samples were acute and others convalescent; all came from the United States, Italy and Spain.

CDR1 SQVTM and CDR2 ANQGSEA come from the germline V gene. The CDR3 spans 18 residues. With V trimmed by 4 bases and J by 1 base, 15 bases remained unmatched. The method was immunoSEQ multiplex PCR; TCRdb's version includes in-frame clones alone and lacks a portion of them. Here the sample spans approximately 210,000 clones, approximately 91% being singletons. This TCR was sampled from a man in his forties or fifties with acute or convalescent COVID-19. Sequencing was performed on peripheral blood. This chain joins TRBV29-1 and TRBJ2-2; TRBD1 matches 7 bases. The CDR3 reads CSVAGQRRLQGNTGELFF. The CDR3 nucleotides read TGCAGCGTTGCGGGACAGAGACGACTCCAAGGGAACACCGGGGAGCTGTTTTTT.